This TCR beta chain was identified during a study of T-cell memory formation after mild COVID-19. Study background: Clustering of TCRs was largely donor specific.

CDR1 SGHDT and CDR2 YYEEEE come from the germline V gene. V was trimmed by 3 bases and J by 7 bases, leaving 8 bases between them. This CDR3 is 12 amino acids long. This clonotype was detected many times. Sample barcodes and UMIs were carried by the TCR alpha and TCR beta cDNA libraries that 5'RACE generated with constant-segment primers. TCRdb called the 5' RACE reads again in MiXCR, with one record for every CDR3 protein. The table records fewer than 250,000 distinct CDR3 sequences, approximately 10% of them present only once. The chain combines TRBV5-6 with TRBJ2-4; D ambiguous. The TCR comes from a man aged 18-30 years who had mild COVID-19 (a few samples of this study predate the infection). Cell type and time point are not known. Sequences were obtained from PBMCs or a T cell subset sorted from them (not recorded which). The CDR3 bases are TGTGCCAGCAGCTCAACTTTGAACATTCAGTACTTC. Its translation is CASSSTLNIQYF.